This TCR beta chain emerged from a study of T cells in Graves' hyperthyroidism and ophthalmopathy. Study results and caveats: Most thyroid clonotypes expanded above 0.001 appeared in blood too.

Amplified TCR beta CDR3 regions derived from RNA transcripts. A set of HTBI primers served as the primers for a first-round RT-PCR of the TCR CDR3. Each CDR3 protein is one row after TCRdb ran MiXCR on the multiplex PCR reads. The sample contains over 700,000 distinct CDR3 sequences, roughly 20% of which appear only once. In this sample, this clonotype turned up many times. As yet, its antigen is unknown. The CDR3 loop spans 16 amino acids. Unmatched junction bases numbered 6, after V lost 4 bases and J lost 5 bases. Germline lookup yields CDR1 SGHAT and CDR2 FQNNGV. Sample: blood. The chain recombines TRBV11-2 with TRBJ2-5, with TRBD2 identical over 14 bases. The clonotype originates from a woman between 45 and 60 years old with Graves' hyperthyroidism that later progressed to Graves' ophthalmopathy. CDR3: CASSWTSGGTAETQYF. The CDR3 nucleotides read TGTGCCAGCAGCTGGACTAGCGGGGGGACGGCGGAGACCCAGTACTTC.